The T cell receptor beta chain described here comes from a study of blood T cell repertoires in COVID-19. Clones were sequenced by immunoSEQ multiplex PCR, and TCRdb holds only the in-frame ones, with some missing. The sample gives approximately 500,000 clones, roughly nine tenths of which show up once; about 8% is in the top ten. The count of this clone is one. Germline values: CDR1 LNHDA, CDR2 SQIVND (reference sequence). The CDR3 consists of 14 residues. The V gene lost 7 bases and the J gene lost 2 bases, with 12 bases spanning the gap. The sample comprised peripheral blood. This chain uses TRBV19 with TRBJ1-5; D gene ambiguous. The clonotype originates from a woman aged 50 to 65 with COVID-19, enrolled during active disease. The CDR3 spells CASNPDKGNQPQHF. The CDR3 bases are TGTGCCAGTAACCCCGACAAGGGCAATCAGCCCCAGCATTTT.